One sample yielded the 4 T cell receptor beta chains listed below, sequenced in a study of blood T cell repertoires in COVID-19. Only in-frame clones appear in the TCRdb table, and some are missing; sequencing was by immunoSEQ multiplex PCR. This sample yields tens of thousands of clones, of which roughly 90% are seen a single time; roughly 13% belongs to the top ten. The specimen was peripheral blood. The receptors derive from a man at least 80 years old with acute or convalescent COVID-19.

The rearrangement links TRBV10-2 to TRBJ1-5; 7 bases line up with TRBD1. This CDR3 region has 15 residues. V lost 6 bases to trimming and J lost 3 bases; unmatched junction nucleotides: 8. CDR1 WSHSY and CDR2 SAAADI come from the germline V gene. CDR3 amino acids: CASSPDRAYNQPQHF. The CDR3 region has the DNA TGCGCCAGCAGCCCCGACAGGGCCTACAATCAGCCCCAGCATTTT.

The V call is TRBV6-5, the J call TRBJ1-2, with 7 bases matching TRBD1. The length of the CDR3 is 15 residues. Trimming cost V 0 bases and J 6 bases; bases outside gene matches: 7. CDR1 and CDR2 from the germline V gene are MNHEY and SVGAGI. In nucleotides, the CDR3 is TGTGCCAGCAGTTACTCGGGGACAGCCCGGGATGGCTACACCTTC. Translated, it gives CASSYSGTARDGYTF.

In DNA form, the CDR3 reads TGCAGCGCTGGAGTTCTCGAAAAACTGTTTTTT. Amino acids: CSAGVLEKLFF. The V call is TRBV29-1, the J call TRBJ1-4; no reliable D call. The CDR3 is 11 residues long. V was trimmed by 7 bases and J by 8 bases, leaving 11 bases between them. Germline V gives CDR1 SQVTM, CDR2 ANQGSEA. Using reference TRBV29-1 and TRBJ1-4 for the parts outside the CDR3, the full variable domain is SAVISQKPSRDICQRGTSLTIQCQVDSQVTMMFWYRQQPGQSLTLIATANQGSEATYESGFVIDKFPISRPNLTFSTLTVSNMSPEDSSIYLCSAGVLEKLFFGSGTQLSVL.

The rearrangement links TRBV18 to TRBJ1-5, with 8 bases aligning to TRBD1. Unmatched junction bases numbered 1, after V lost 6 bases and J lost 0 bases. CDR3 length equals 14 residues. CDR1 is KGHSH and CDR2 is LQKENI in the germline V gene. The CDR3 reads CASSDRVSNQPQHF. CDR3 nucleotides: TGTGCCAGCTCGGACAGGGTTAGCAATCAGCCCCAGCATTTT.